This T cell receptor (beta chain) was sequenced during a study of blood T cells in healthy people across ages (dated by TCRdb to the mid-2010s). Context from the whole study: Template switching captured roughly one uniquely barcoded TCR beta cDNA molecule per two T cells in model experiments. Age-related changes in TCR beta repertoire diversity were measured in the study by deep sequencing normalized with unique cDNA molecular identifiers. Four age groups were formed from the donors: young (average roughly 15 years), middle-aged (approximately 40), aged (roughly 59) and long-lived (approximately 78). To avoid experimental bias, donors of different ages were distributed randomly across sequencing lanes. Using the same blood draw, the study looked at two additional independent replicas of 1 million unique cDNA reads for two donors, one aged 18 to 30 and the other aged 80 or older.

This clonotype is a singleton in its sample. The clone's antigen remains unknown. No much larger clonotype is one base removed from it; base qualities were not supplied. One read offers little support. The investigation overall reported the following: The CMV infection status of donors was not known, potentially confounding age-related changes in expanded clonotypes. Estimates of total diversity based on one million sequenced T cells were considered lower bounds and underestimates. A strong correlation was found between observed TCR beta diversity and the percentage of naive T cells measured by flow cytometry. Observed TCR beta diversity per million T cells fell roughly linearly with age, and a significant reduction was already apparent by age roughly 40. Compared with the aged group, the long-lived group had more naive CD4+ T cells, fewer expanded clones and increased TCR diversity, suggesting age selection. Since profiling was done on bulk unsorted PBMCs, naive and antigen-experienced compartments could not be conclusively compared.

CDR1 and CDR2 (SGHRS, YFSETQ) derive from the germline V gene. The V and J ends are trimmed by 8 bases and 6 bases, leaving 18 bases between them. Taken from cysteine to phenylalanine, the CDR3 has 14 residues. CDR3 DNA is the only sequence kept; it has 42 bases, read in frame from the first base. Library prep was done by 5' RACE. Sequencing used an Illumina HiSeq 2500. The second PCR ran for about 7 to 11 cycles and used a J-beta primer mix along with a sample-barcoded 5' primer. A unique molecular identifier was introduced onto each TCR beta cDNA molecule by a template-switch 5' adaptor carrying 12 random nucleotides. Each sample yielded at least 2.5 million CDR3-containing paired-end reads. First-strand cDNA was synthesized from all RNA with the Mint cDNA synthesis kit, primed by a TRBC-specific oligonucleotide. Following uracil-DNA glycosylase treatment, all cDNA underwent a first 18-cycle PCR with the universal primers M1SS and BC2_uni_R. In the paper's pipeline: For normalization, 1 million high-quality reads were randomly selected from each sample, with every read carrying a distinct molecular identifier. Instead of being binned into consensus sequences, reads that shared molecular identifiers were thrown out. CDR3 identification, clonotype clustering and error correction used MiTCR with a Q25 quality threshold and the strictest error-elimination algorithm. A nonparametric unseen species model with Euler transformation was used to estimate a lower bound on total TCR beta diversity. Starting from the raw public reads, TCRdb applied fastp trimming at Q25, assembled clones with MiXCR and retained in-frame beta chains. Rows are combined by CDR3 protein, so each entry shows the most common genes and DNA. TCRdb assigned the V and J calls; the authors' analysis was not used. The sample includes approximately 360,000 distinct CDR3 sequences, with 45% to 60% observed a single time. The ten largest clones capture 51% of the sample.

The approximately 39 donors, aged about 6 to 95 years, were systemically healthy Caucasian individuals from Russia. About 9.8 milliliters of peripheral blood were drawn from each donor into EDTA-treated Vacutainer tubes. Ficoll-Paque density-gradient centrifugation was used to isolate PBMCs, with at least 7 million per sample. Total RNA was extracted from PBMCs with Trizol reagent, with at least 5.5 micrograms obtained per sample. Naive CD45RAhigh/CD27high T cell percentages were measured by flow cytometry on a PBMC aliquot from every donor. The source of this sequence is a man in his fifties or sixties in good health. The sequenced sample consisted of blood. This chain joins TRBV5-1 to TRBJ2-1, with an unclear D gene assignment. DNA sequence: TGCGCCAGTAGCCCGGACCAGGCCGTCAATGAGCAGTTCTTC. Protein translation: CASSPDQAVNEQFF.